The clone carrying this T cell receptor beta chain was picked up a small number of times. The sample belongs to a study of identical twins. The CDR3 consists of 13 residues. V was clipped by 6 bases and J by 1 base; unmatched bases: 2. The germline V gene encodes CDR1 DFQATT and CDR2 SNEGSKA (reference sequence). TCRdb reprocessed the 5' RACE reads via MiXCR and lists one record per CDR3 protein. This repertoire shows 430,000 or so distinct CDR3 sequences, roughly 24% found once; its top ten account for around 3%. These data also featured in a second study, about T cells expressing NK-cell markers.

Sequenced material: CD4+ T cells sorted from blood. The sequence was obtained from a young woman in good health. The V and J genes are TRBV20-1 and TRBJ2-3; 9 nucleotides align to TRBD2. Here the CDR3 reads CSAPSGGTDTQYF. The CDR3 region has the DNA TGCAGTGCCCCTAGCGGGGGCACAGATACGCAGTATTTT.